This T cell receptor (beta chain) was sequenced for a study of shared clonotypes between healthy human individuals. Study-wide results and limits: Relative to clonotypes present in all four donors, those not shared had lower generation probabilities. Larger estimated richness was generally seen in naive subsets than in memory subsets.

This clone was found a few times. Its antigen is not identified. CD4+ cells yielded CD45RA+ naive and CD45RA-negative memory subsets. Original handling: With immunoSEQ giving junction-only sequences and no quality scores, filtering differed. This table comes from immunoSEQ multiplex PCR, and its TCRdb copy is limited to in-frame clones, with some not included. V, J and clone size were drawn from that table, and D and trimming were deduced from the DNA. The top ten clones hold 0.5% to 0.65% of a sample with under 1,100,000 clones, more than 75% of them seen once. The source is a man younger than 35 in good health. Some clones in this sample may be carry-over from other donors' samples. Sequencing was performed on memory CD4+ T cells from PBMCs. Regarding subset: CD45RA-negative fraction.

CDR3 sequence reads: CASSQGSRGGTDTQYF. CDR3 DNA sequence: TGCGCCAGCAGCCAAGGGTCCCGGGGAGGCACAGATACGCAGTATTTT. The genes are TRBV4-1 and TRBJ2-3; perhaps TRBD2 as D (5 bases). In germline, CDR1 is MGHRA, CDR2 YSYEKL. This CDR3 comprises 16 residues. The V end was cut by 1 base, the J end by 1 base, with 12 bases between.